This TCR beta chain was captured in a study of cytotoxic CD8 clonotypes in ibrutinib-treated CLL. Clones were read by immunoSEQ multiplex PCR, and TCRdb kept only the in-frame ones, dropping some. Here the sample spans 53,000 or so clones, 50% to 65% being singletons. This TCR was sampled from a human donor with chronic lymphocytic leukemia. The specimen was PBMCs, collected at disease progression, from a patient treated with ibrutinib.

The CDR3 loop is CASSLAGSGQYF. The CDR3 bases are TGTGCCAGCAGCTTAGCGGGGTCAGGGCAGTACTTC. V and J are TRBV5-6 and TRBJ2-7; the match to TRBD2 covers 7 bases. The CDR3 consists of 12 residues. V was pared by 2 bases and J by 9 bases, with 5 bases of the junction left unmatched. Germline V lookup: CDR1 SGHDT, CDR2 YYEEEE.